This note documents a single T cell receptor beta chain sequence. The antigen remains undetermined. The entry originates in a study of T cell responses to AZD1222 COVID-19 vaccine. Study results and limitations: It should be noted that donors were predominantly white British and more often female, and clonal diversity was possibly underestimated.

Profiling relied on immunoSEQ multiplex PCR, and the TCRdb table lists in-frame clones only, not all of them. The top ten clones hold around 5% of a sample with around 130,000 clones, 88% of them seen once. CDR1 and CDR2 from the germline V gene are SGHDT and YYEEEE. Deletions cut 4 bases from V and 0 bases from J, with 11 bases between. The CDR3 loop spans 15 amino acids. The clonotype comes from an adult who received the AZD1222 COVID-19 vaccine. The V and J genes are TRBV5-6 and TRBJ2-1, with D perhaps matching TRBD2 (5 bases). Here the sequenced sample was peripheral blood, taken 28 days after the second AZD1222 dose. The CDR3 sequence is CASSRDYPSYNEQFF. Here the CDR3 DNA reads TGTGCCAGCAGCCGAGACTATCCCTCCTACAATGAGCAGTTCTTC.